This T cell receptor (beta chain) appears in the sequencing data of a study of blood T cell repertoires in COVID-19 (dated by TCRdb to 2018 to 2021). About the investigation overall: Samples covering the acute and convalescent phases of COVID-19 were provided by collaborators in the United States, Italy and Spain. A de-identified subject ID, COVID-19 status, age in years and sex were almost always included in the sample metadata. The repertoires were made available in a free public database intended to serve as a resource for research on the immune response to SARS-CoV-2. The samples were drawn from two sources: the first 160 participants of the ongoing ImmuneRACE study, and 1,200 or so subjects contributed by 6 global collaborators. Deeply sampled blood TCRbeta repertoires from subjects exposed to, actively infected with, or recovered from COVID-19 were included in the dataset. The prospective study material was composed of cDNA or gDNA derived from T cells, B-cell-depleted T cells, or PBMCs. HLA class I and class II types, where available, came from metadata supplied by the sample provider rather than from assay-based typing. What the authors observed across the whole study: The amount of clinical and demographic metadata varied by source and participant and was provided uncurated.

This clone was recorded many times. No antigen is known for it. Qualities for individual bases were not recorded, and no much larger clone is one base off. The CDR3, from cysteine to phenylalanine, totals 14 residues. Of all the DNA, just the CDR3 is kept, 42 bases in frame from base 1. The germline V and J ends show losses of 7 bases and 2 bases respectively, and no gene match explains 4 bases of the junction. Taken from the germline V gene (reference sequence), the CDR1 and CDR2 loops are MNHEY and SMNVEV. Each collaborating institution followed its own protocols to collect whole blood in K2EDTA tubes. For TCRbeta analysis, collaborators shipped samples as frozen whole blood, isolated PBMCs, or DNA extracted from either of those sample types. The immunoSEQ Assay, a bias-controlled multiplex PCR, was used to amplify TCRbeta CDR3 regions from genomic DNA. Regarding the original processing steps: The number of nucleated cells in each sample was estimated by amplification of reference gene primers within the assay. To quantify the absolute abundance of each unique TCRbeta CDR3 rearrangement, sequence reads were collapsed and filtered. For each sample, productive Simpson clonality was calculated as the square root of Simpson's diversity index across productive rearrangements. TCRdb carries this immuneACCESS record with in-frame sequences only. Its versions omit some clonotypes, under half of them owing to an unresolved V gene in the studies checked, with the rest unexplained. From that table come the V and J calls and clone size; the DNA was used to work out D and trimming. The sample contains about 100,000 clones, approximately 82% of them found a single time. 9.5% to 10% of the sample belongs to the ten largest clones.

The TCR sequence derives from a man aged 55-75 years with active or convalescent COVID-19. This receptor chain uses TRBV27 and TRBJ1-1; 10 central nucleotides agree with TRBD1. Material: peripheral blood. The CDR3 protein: CASNRDRGNTEAFF. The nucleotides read TGTGCCAGCAACCGGGACAGGGGTAACACTGAAGCTTTCTTT.